This T cell receptor (beta chain) is drawn from a study of CD8 T cells in Susac syndrome. An amount of RNA that ranged from about 0.45 to 1 ug was reverse transcribed with random hexamers. immunoSEQ multiplex PCR amplified TCR beta CDR3 across 54 Vbeta, 13 Jbeta. TCRdb ran MiXCR on the immunoSEQ multiplex PCR reads and lists one entry per CDR3 protein. The sample has roughly 130,000 distinct CDR3 sequences, about 95% seen once; the top ten hold more than 0.1%. The germline V gene encodes CDR1 SGHTA and CDR2 FQGNSA. The CDR3 consists of 13 residues. V was trimmed by 2 bases and J by 10 bases, leaving 14 bases between them. TCR beta sequencing was performed on blood CD8+ and CD4+ T cells. Healthy donors, matched for age and sex, constituted the control group. Both CD4+ and CD8+ T cells were negatively isolated, and TEMRA cells underwent FACS enrichment.

This clonotype originated in a human donor in good health. V gene TRBV7-2 combines with J gene TRBJ1-1, with unresolved D. Input material: CD4+ T cells from PBMCs. The CDR3 protein is CASSLLVPRGAFF. CDR3 bases: TGTGCCAGCAGCTTACTTGTGCCCCGGGGAGCTTTCTTT.